The source of this TCR beta chain is a study of response to subunit inactivated influenza vaccine. Study findings and constraints: Researchers suggested that each seasonal influenza vaccination recruits few new T cells.

As to this clonotype: Its antigen is as yet unknown.

TCRdb processed the RT-PCR reads anew with MiXCR; each CDR3 protein has one entry. The sample consists of 450,000 to 600,000 distinct CDR3 sequences, approximately 7.7% of them appearing once. V dropped 3 bases and J dropped 10 bases, with 13 bases sitting between them. CDR1 SGHTA and CDR2 FQGNSA come from the germline V gene. This CDR3 spans 13 amino acids. The rearrangement joins TRBV7-2 to TRBJ2-1, with D unclear. The TCR sequence derives from a man between 50 and 75 years old who received an inactivated influenza vaccine. Sequencing used PBMCs from blood, obtained about 23 months after vaccination. CDR3: CASSFGWAMEQFF. DNA of the CDR3: TGTGCCAGCAGCTTCGGTTGGGCTATGGAGCAGTTCTTC.